This entry concerns a single T cell receptor beta chain. Its antigen is not known. The sample originates from a study of blood T cells in healthy people across ages. Study-wide results and caveats: Naive CD4+ cell counts and diversity both ran higher in long-lived than in aged donors.

Germline CDR1 reads SGHTA; CDR2 reads FQGNSA. This CDR3 has 14 residues. Trimming at V came to 4 bases and at J to 8 bases, leaving 10 bases not matched to a gene. The use of a sample-barcoded 5' primer and a J-beta primer mix characterized a second PCR of 7 to 11 cycles. TCRdb re-called the 5' RACE reads with MiXCR, one entry per CDR3 protein. The sample carries 1.5 million to 2 million distinct CDR3 sequences, about 39% recorded once. Total RNA extraction produced at least 5 micrograms (per sample) for the study. The V gene is TRBV7-2, the J gene TRBJ1-2, with TRBD1 identical over 7 bases. The clonotype originates from a human donor in good health. The material sequenced was blood. CDR3 sequence (DNA): TGTGCCAGCAGCTGGGGAGACAGGGCGAGCGGCTACACCTTC. It codes for CASSWGDRASGYTF. The whole variable domain, remainder taken from reference TRBV7-2 and TRBJ1-2, is GAGVSQSPSNKVTEKGKDVELRCDPISGHTALYWYRQSLGQGLEFLIYFQGNSAPDKSGLPSDRFSAERTGGSVSTLTIQRTQQEDSAVYLCASSWGDRASGYTFGSGTRLTVV.